This T cell receptor (beta chain) stems from a study of cytomegalovirus exposure and HLA in healthy donors. Overall study results and limits: The authors later linked a missense DCLRE1C variant to TCR beta V- and J-gene trimming.

With 60 Vbeta and 13 Jbeta primers, the PCR was carried out. In the study's own analysis: There were around 77 million unique TCR beta chains by a later count, and approximately 10 million of them were shared. Only in-frame clones appear in the TCRdb table, and some are missing; sequencing was by immunoSEQ multiplex PCR. V and J calls and clone size are those listed in that table; D and trimming were worked out from the DNA. The sample records roughly 280,000 clones, roughly 70% being singletons. V was clipped by 5 bases and J by 7 bases, with 17 bases between them. Per germline, CDR1 LNHNV and CDR2 YYDKDF (reference sequence). CDR3 length equals 14 residues. Remarks on this clone: Its antigen is not known.

This chain joins TRBV15 and TRBJ1-1; a possible D gene is TRBD1 (5 bases). Sequenced material: PBMCs. The clonotype originates from a female donor in good health and CMV-seronegative. CDR3 in amino acids: CATSRRGNNDEAFF. The CDR3 DNA is TGTGCCACCAGCCGCCGGGGGAACAACGATGAAGCTTTCTTT.